The clone carrying this T cell receptor (beta chain) was counted at least ten times. Its antigen is unidentified. The sample comes from a study of blood T cells in healthy people across ages. Study-wide points: A greater number of naive CD4+ cells and higher diversity distinguished long-lived donors from aged donors.

The CDR3 loop spans 11 amino acids. Per germline, CDR1 DFQATT and CDR2 SNEGSKA (reference sequence). With 5 bases removed from V and 3 bases from J, the gap between germline ends came to 6 bases. PCR was performed a second time for about 7 to 11 cycles using a sample-barcoded 5' primer and a J-beta primer mix. TCRdb reprocessed the 5' RACE reads via MiXCR and lists one record per CDR3 protein. The sample records about 1,400,000 distinct CDR3 sequences, 40% to 50% being singletons. This sequence was found in a woman younger than 35 in good health. The specimen sequenced was blood. The rearrangement links TRBV20-1 to TRBJ2-3, with unresolved D. CDR3 coding DNA: TGCAGTGCTCCCACGACAGATACGCAGTATTTT. This gives the protein CSAPTTDTQYF.